These T cell receptor beta chains were read from a single sample in a study of cytomegalovirus exposure and HLA in healthy donors. TCRdb keeps only in-frame clones here, not all; method: immunoSEQ multiplex PCR. The table includes around 120,000 clones, roughly four fifths detected once. The sequenced sample consisted of PBMCs. The source is a woman aged 25 to 39 in good health and CMV-seropositive. CDR3s include the opening cysteine and the closing phenylalanine or tryptophan. Each record gives: CDR3 protein, CDR3 DNA, clone size, V gene, J gene, D gene. The D gene is left open where the match is weak. Rows give clone size only sometimes, using once, few, many, or a class for an expanded clone.

CDR3 protein: CASSPGTRGQYF
CDR3 DNA: TGTGCCAGCAGTCCCGGGACTAGGGGGCAGTACTTC
clone size: few
V gene: TRBV28
J gene: TRBJ2-7
D gene: TRBD2

CDR3 protein: CASSELDRATGNTIYF
CDR3 DNA: TGTGCCAGCAGCGAACTAGACAGGGCTACCGGAAACACCATATATTTT
clone size: .
V gene: TRBV5-6
J gene: TRBJ1-3
D gene: TRBD1

CDR3 protein: CASSYRRGGVQETQYF
CDR3 DNA: TGTGCCAGCAGTTACCGGCGGGGGGGGGTTCAAGAGACCCAGTACTTC
clone size: .
V gene: TRBV6-5
J gene: TRBJ2-5
D gene: TRBD2

CDR3 protein: CASSPGQGWEQYF
CDR3 DNA: TGCGCCAGCAGCCCGGGACAGGGTTGGGAGCAGTACTTC
clone size: few
V gene: TRBV5-1
J gene: TRBJ2-5
D gene: TRBD1

CDR3 protein: CASRRTGEYEQYF
CDR3 DNA: TGTGCCAGCAGGCGGACAGGGGAGTACGAGCAGTACTTC
clone size: .
V gene: TRBV2
J gene: TRBJ2-7
D gene: TRBD1

CDR3 protein: CASSLDLGTGSCEQYF
CDR3 DNA: TGTGCCAGCAGCTTAGATCTGGGGACAGGGTCGTGCGAGCAGTACTTC
clone size: once
V gene: TRBV11-3
J gene: TRBJ2-7
D gene: TRBD1

CDR3 protein: CASSLSRTGGNEKLFF
CDR3 DNA: TGTGCCAGCAGTTTGTCTCGGACAGGTGGGAATGAAAAACTGTTTTTT
clone size: few
V gene: TRBV6-6
J gene: TRBJ1-4
D gene: TRBD1

CDR3 protein: CASSLVDRGETQYF
CDR3 DNA: TGTGCCAGCAGCTTAGTTGACAGGGGAGAGACCCAGTACTTC
clone size: .
V gene: TRBV5-4
J gene: TRBJ2-5
D gene: TRBD1

CDR3 protein: CAAQDRDGETQYF
CDR3 DNA: TGTGCCGCCCAAGACAGGGATGGGGAGACCCAGTACTTC
clone size: few
V gene: TRBV6-5
J gene: TRBJ2-5
D gene: TRBD1

CDR3 protein: CASSFDIGQGRTEAFF
CDR3 DNA: TGTGCCAGCAGCTTTGATATTGGACAGGGCCGAACTGAAGCTTTCTTT
clone size: .
V gene: TRBV7-9
J gene: TRBJ1-1
D gene: TRBD1

CDR3 protein: CASSLTWGQGAQTNEKLFF
CDR3 DNA: TGTGCCAGCAGCTTAACTTGGGGACAGGGGGCGCAGACTAATGAAAAACTGTTTTTT
clone size: .
V gene: TRBV7-8
J gene: TRBJ1-4
D gene: TRBD1

CDR3 protein: CASSQVGQGGSYEQYF
CDR3 DNA: TGCGCCAGCAGCCAAGTGGGACAGGGAGGTTCCTACGAGCAGTACTTC
clone size: few
V gene: TRBV4-1
J gene: TRBJ2-7
D gene: TRBD1

CDR3 protein: CASSPTPRTEQFF
CDR3 DNA: TGCGCCAGCAGCCCAACCCCCAGGACAGAGCAGTTCTTC
clone size: .
V gene: TRBV5-1
J gene: TRBJ2-1
D gene: .

CDR3 protein: CSARGADETQYF
CDR3 DNA: TGCAGCGCCAGGGGGGCAGACGAGACCCAGTACTTC
clone size: .
V gene: TRBV29-1
J gene: TRBJ2-5
D gene: .

CDR3 protein: CASVAGGQSYNEQFF
CDR3 DNA: TGCGCCAGTGTAGCGGGGGGGCAGTCCTACAATGAGCAGTTCTTC
clone size: .
V gene: TRBV5-1
J gene: TRBJ2-1
D gene: TRBD2

CDR3 protein: CASRTDIPAPYTF
CDR3 DNA: TGCGCCAGCAGAACGGACATCCCGGCACCCTACACCTTC
clone size: .
V gene: TRBV5-1
J gene: TRBJ1-2
D gene: .

CDR3 protein: CASSQVRGKNEKLFF
CDR3 DNA: TGCGCCAGCAGCCAAGTCAGGGGGAAAAATGAAAAACTGTTTTTT
clone size: .
V gene: TRBV4-3
J gene: TRBJ1-4
D gene: TRBD1

CDR3 protein: CASSLGAGPYGYTF
CDR3 DNA: TGTGCCAGCAGCTTAGGAGCAGGGCCCTATGGCTACACCTTC
clone size: .
V gene: TRBV7-2
J gene: TRBJ1-2
D gene: .

CDR3 protein: CASSPQGSDTEAFF
CDR3 DNA: TGTGCCAGCAGCCCACAGGGTTCCGACACTGAAGCTTTCTTT
clone size: .
V gene: TRBV4-2
J gene: TRBJ1-1
D gene: .

CDR3 protein: CASSLGQRSGNTIYF
CDR3 DNA: TGCGCCAGCAGCCTCGGACAGCGCTCTGGAAACACCATATATTTT
clone size: .
V gene: TRBV5-1
J gene: TRBJ1-3
D gene: .

CDR3 protein: CSVEKAGLANNEQFF
CDR3 DNA: TGCAGCGTTGAAAAGGCGGGACTAGCAAACAATGAGCAGTTCTTC
clone size: .
V gene: TRBV29-1
J gene: TRBJ2-1
D gene: TRBD2

CDR3 protein: CASSLDRGTYEQYF
CDR3 DNA: TGTGCCAGCAGCTTAGACAGGGGGACCTACGAGCAGTACTTC
clone size: .
V gene: TRBV7-6
J gene: TRBJ2-7
D gene: TRBD1

CDR3 protein: CASSLFGFSYNEQFF
CDR3 DNA: TGTGCCAGCAGTTTATTCGGGTTCTCCTACAATGAGCAGTTCTTC
clone size: .
V gene: TRBV28
J gene: TRBJ2-1
D gene: .

CDR3 protein: CASSYGLEEWAARRTDTQYF
CDR3 DNA: TGTGCCAGCTCGTATGGCCTCGAGGAGTGGGCAGCCCGGAGGACAGATACGCAGTATTTT
clone size: .
V gene: TRBV18
J gene: TRBJ2-3
D gene: .

CDR3 protein: CVRSFGQGSNYGYTF
CDR3 DNA: .
clone size: .
V gene: TRBV7-5
J gene: TRBJ1-2
D gene: .

CDR3 protein: CASSIASTDTQYF
CDR3 DNA: TGTGCCAGTAGTATAGCTAGCACAGATACGCAGTATTTT
clone size: .
V gene: TRBV19
J gene: TRBJ2-3
D gene: .

CDR3 protein: CSVGTGTSSGNTIYF
CDR3 DNA: TGCAGCGTTGGAACAGGGACGAGCTCTGGAAACACCATATATTTT
clone size: .
V gene: TRBV29-1
J gene: TRBJ1-3
D gene: .

CDR3 protein: CASRPGTGRKLFF
CDR3 DNA: TGTGCCAGCAGACCTGGAACAGGGAGAAAACTGTTTTTT
clone size: .
V gene: TRBV2
J gene: TRBJ1-4
D gene: .

CDR3 protein: CASSAKDGGLVNEQFF
CDR3 DNA: TGTGCCAGCAGCGCGAAGGACGGGGGGCTGGTCAATGAGCAGTTCTTC
clone size: .
V gene: TRBV9
J gene: TRBJ2-1
D gene: .

CDR3 protein: CASRGTGGGNSPLHF
CDR3 DNA: TGTGCCAGCAGAGGGACAGGGGGTGGTAATTCACCCCTCCACTTT
clone size: .
V gene: TRBV6-1
J gene: TRBJ1-6
D gene: TRBD1

CDR3 protein: CASSNQGSYNEQFF
CDR3 DNA: TGTGCCAGCAGCAACCAGGGCTCCTACAATGAGCAGTTCTTC
clone size: .
V gene: TRBV5-6
J gene: TRBJ2-1
D gene: .

CDR3 protein: CASSFKDSTYGYTF
CDR3 DNA: TGTGCCAGCAGCTTTAAGGACAGCACATATGGCTACACCTTC
clone size: .
V gene: TRBV11-2
J gene: TRBJ1-2
D gene: .

CDR3 protein: CASSLTGTPQETQYF
CDR3 DNA: TGTGCCAGCAGTCTTACCGGGACTCCCCAAGAGACCCAGTACTTC
clone size: once
V gene: TRBV6-1
J gene: TRBJ2-5
D gene: .

CDR3 protein: CAGRAYNEKLFF
CDR3 DNA: TGCGCCGGCAGGGCTTATAATGAAAAACTGTTTTTT
clone size: .
V gene: TRBV4-1
J gene: TRBJ1-4
D gene: .

CDR3 protein: CASSLVGGGLRYF
CDR3 DNA: TGTGCCAGCAGCTTAGTTGGCGGGGGACTTAGGTATTTT
clone size: .
V gene: TRBV7-6
J gene: TRBJ2-3
D gene: TRBD2

CDR3 protein: CATSPCGGEVVF
CDR3 DNA: TGTGCCACCAGCCCTTGTGGGGGGGAGGTTGTCTTC
clone size: .
V gene: TRBV15
J gene: TRBJ2-4
D gene: TRBD2

CDR3 protein: CASSSLKEKLFF
CDR3 DNA: TGTGCCAGCAGTTCCCTAAAAGAAAAACTGTTTTTT
clone size: once
V gene: TRBV28
J gene: TRBJ1-4
D gene: .

CDR3 protein: CAWRTGEGYTF
CDR3 DNA: TGTGCCTGGAGGACAGGGGAGGGCTACACCTTC
clone size: .
V gene: TRBV30
J gene: TRBJ1-2
D gene: TRBD1

CDR3 protein: CASSLGQETGANVLTF
CDR3 DNA: TGCGCCAGCAGCTTGGGACAGGAGACTGGGGCCAACGTCCTGACTTTC
clone size: few
V gene: TRBV5-1
J gene: TRBJ2-6
D gene: .

CDR3 protein: CASSRDLEGTEAFF
CDR3 DNA: TGCGCCAGCAGCAGGGACTTAGAGGGCACTGAAGCTTTCTTT
clone size: once
V gene: TRBV4-3
J gene: TRBJ1-1
D gene: .

CDR3 protein: CASSLARTGDSSYNEQFF
CDR3 DNA: TGTGCCAGCAGCTTAGCACGGACAGGAGATAGCTCCTACAATGAGCAGTTCTTC
clone size: .
V gene: TRBV7-9
J gene: TRBJ2-1
D gene: TRBD1

CDR3 protein: CASSSRGSQETQYF
CDR3 DNA: TGTGCCAGCAGCTCCCGGGGAAGCCAAGAGACCCAGTACTTC
clone size: .
V gene: TRBV7-2
J gene: TRBJ2-5
D gene: .

CDR3 protein: CASSLGVDSNQPQHF
CDR3 DNA: TGTGCCAGCAGCCTAGGGGTCGATAGCAATCAGCCCCAGCATTTT
clone size: .
V gene: TRBV5-8
J gene: TRBJ1-5
D gene: .

CDR3 protein: CASRGLGMNTEAFF
CDR3 DNA: TGTGCCAGCAGGGGTCTAGGAATGAACACTGAAGCTTTCTTT
clone size: .
V gene: TRBV6-1
J gene: TRBJ1-1
D gene: .

CDR3 protein: CASSSSGTALLGDYGYTF
CDR3 DNA: TGTGCCAGCAGTTCGTCCGGGACAGCTCTATTGGGGGACTATGGCTACACCTTC
clone size: .
V gene: TRBV5-6
J gene: TRBJ1-2
D gene: TRBD1